The clone carrying this T cell receptor beta chain was recorded only once. Its antigen is undetermined. The run depth of the assay was deep. In the original analysis: Filtering differed since immunoSEQ provided only junctions, with no quality scores. Produced via immunoSEQ multiplex PCR; TCRdb's table is partial and in-frame only. From that table come the V and J calls and clone size; the DNA was used to work out D and trimming. Of 2.5 million or so clones listed, around nine tenths are singletons. This entry is derived from a study of shared clonotypes between healthy human individuals. General study findings and limits: Estimated richness was generally greater in naive than memory subsets. Among non-shared clonotypes, generation probabilities were lower than among those shared by all four donors.

The receptor comes from a man aged 18-30 years in good health. Sequencing used naive CD4+ T cells sorted from blood. Sample subset: CD45RA+ positively selected.

The CDR3 DNA follows: TGCGCCAGCAGCCTACCTCTGCCCGCGAGCGGGAGTGTCGACGAGCAGTACTTC. It encodes CASSLPLPASGSVDEQYF. The chain employs TRBV5-1 and TRBJ2-7; TRBD2 matches at 8 bases. CDR3 length: 18 residues. Losses at the gene ends were 4 bases for V and 5 bases for J; bases not matched to a gene: 20. The V gene's germline CDR1 is SGHRS and CDR2 YFSETQ. The full variable domain, in which reference TRBV5-1 and TRBJ2-7 provide the parts outside the CDR3, is KAGVTQTPRYLIKTRGQQVTLSCSPISGHRSVSWYQQTPGQGLQFLFEYFSETQRNKGNFPGRFSGRQFSNSRSEMNVSTLELGDSALYLCASSLPLPASGSVDEQYFGPGTRLTVT.